This T cell receptor (beta chain) was captured by sequencing in a study of blood T cell repertoires in COVID-19. In the study overall: From T cells, B-cell-depleted T cells, or PBMCs came the material, which was cDNA or gDNA.

In the authors' methods: Reference gene primer amplification in the assay estimated nucleated cell counts. Some clones are missing from TCRdb's copy, which holds only in-frame ones; the method was immunoSEQ multiplex PCR. For V, J and clone size, that table is used; D and trimming come from the DNA. The sample lists around 100,000 clones, about 89% seen once, with 3.5% to 4.5% in the top ten. This clone showed up just once. V lost 0 bases and J 0 bases, leaving 4 bases between the germline ends. CDR1 is SGHRS and CDR2 is YFSETQ in the germline V gene. This CDR3 is built from 15 residues. The clonotype was recovered from a man between 40 and 49 years old with acute or convalescent COVID-19. Sequencing used peripheral blood. This chain uses TRBV5-1 with TRBJ1-6, with unresolved D. The CDR3 DNA reads as TGCGCCAGCAGCTTGGACAGCTCCTATAATTCACCCCTCCACTTT. Its translation: CASSLDSSYNSPLHF.